The T cell receptor beta chain under discussion was sequenced for a study of T cells in Graves' hyperthyroidism and ophthalmopathy (dated by TCRdb to 2018 to 2020). With respect to the entire study: To identify distinguishing TCR V-J signatures, a discovery cohort of 95 to 100 patients was used, comprising some 45 with Graves' ophthalmopathy and approximately 57 with stable Graves' hyperthyroidism. Prospective prediction of ophthalmopathy was tested in an independent validation cohort of fewer than 20 hyperthyroidism patients and 17 patients who later progressed to ophthalmopathy. The approximately 100 discovery patients were divided at random into training and test sets in a 7:3 ratio. In about 6 Graves' hyperthyroidism patients, the study also compared T-cell repertoires from thyroid tissue with T-cell repertoires from blood. Once sampling was done, hyperthyroidism patients were given methimazole at a starting dose of 30 mg daily, whereas ophthalmopathy patients were given high-dose intravenous methylprednisolone. According to the paper, TCR Vbeta CDR3 sequencing was carried out on over 130 peripheral blood samples, which came from fewer than 50 ophthalmopathy, fewer than 80 hyperthyroidism and roughly 17 progressor patients. The investigation overall reported the following: A 13 V-J signature model separated ophthalmopathy from stable hyperthyroidism, with roughly 88% sensitivity and about 81% specificity in cross-validation and 80%/75% in testing. Sample size was not statistically predetermined, and investigators were not blinded to group allocation. Most expanded thyroid clonotypes (frequency above 0.001) were also detected in blood, suggesting blood repertoires may reflect thyroid immune responses. In validation, the model predicted progression to ophthalmopathy with over 65% sensitivity and around 72% specificity, a median of about 6.7 months before onset.

Amplification of TCR beta CDR3 regions was carried out from RNA transcripts. The first round of RT-PCR for the TCR CDR3 was performed with the HTBI primer set and the Qiagen OneStep RT-PCR kit. The libraries were constructed in a second round of multiplex PCR and then size-selected and purified. Libraries were sequenced paired-end with 100 bp reads on an Illumina HiSeq2000. The original methods were these. SOAPnuke was used to process the raw data, removing reads that contained adapters or uncalled bases, had a mean Phred below 15, or lacked an exact match to the constant primer or identifier. COPE v1.2.5 was used to merge the high-quality paired reads, and each unique nucleotide sequence was defined as a clonotype. MiTCR v1.1 was used to align the clonotypes against IMGT TRBV, TRBD and TRBJ reference segments. Only V-J combinations with frequency above 0.0001, covering about 99% of repertoires, were analysed. A TCS score was defined as the ratio of F50 (clonal expansion) to E x V (chaos), with BLOSUM62-based TCRdist applied between CDR3 peptides within each V-J. Welch's t-statistics and random forest reduced fewer than 550 V-J features to 10 to 15, which were used in a naive Bayes classifier (R e1071). The Morisita-Horn index was used to measure how similar the thyroid and blood repertoires were. The raw public reads went through TCRdb reprocessing: fastp at Q25, MiXCR clone calling, in-frame beta chains kept. Every entry covers one CDR3 protein and lists the most common genes and DNA from its rows. V and J calls and clone size were set by TCRdb, not the authors. The sample records hundreds of thousands of distinct CDR3 sequences, 45% of which are singletons. Of the sample, roughly 6.5% falls within the top ten clones.

V loses 8 bases, J loses 9 bases, and the germline ends lie 16 bases apart. From the cysteine up to the phenylalanine, the CDR3 has a length of 12 residues. Solely the CDR3 DNA is kept, with 36 bases framed from the first base. Worth noting for this clonotype: Its antigen target is currently unknown. No base qualities exist here, and no much larger clone lies one base off it.

Exclusion was applied to patients with uncontrolled infections, other autoimmune diseases, pregnancy or lactation. Diagnoses were based on clinical symptoms, serum thyroxine and TRAb, thyroid ultrasound and orbital computed tomography. Total RNA was extracted using Trizol reagent, and RNA quality was assessed on an Agilent 2100 Bioanalyzer. The sequence links TRBV12-3 or TRBV12-4 to TRBJ1-1; TRBD1 is possibly the D segment (6 matching bases). The sequence derives from an adult man with Graves' disease, either hyperthyroidism or ophthalmopathy (not recorded which). The sequenced material came from peripheral blood or thyroid tissue (not recorded which). CDR3 loop: CASSHRAVKAFF. The nucleotide sequence reads as follows: TGTGCCAGCTCTCACAGGGCCGTTAAAGCTTTCTTT.